This entry is about one TCR beta chain. Its antigen is undetermined. The germline V and J ends were trimmed by 4 bases and 2 bases, with 6 bases remaining between them. This CDR3 has 14 amino acids. Per germline, CDR1 LGHDT and CDR2 YNNKEL (reference sequence). These data come from a study of spatial heterogeneity in lung cancer. Study in general: There were consistently more beta-chain sequences detected than alpha-chain sequences. Regarding the study as a whole: Tumor TCRs that were ubiquitous and expanded showed up in blood more at resection than follow-up.

One entry per CDR3 protein, called by TCRdb with MiXCR from the 5' RACE reads. The sample has roughly 120,000 distinct CDR3 sequences; 10% to 13% are singletons. Time point of the sample: blood at routine non-recurrence follow-up after resection. Unsorted tumor, nontumor lung tissue or cryopreserved PBMC supplied the whole RNA. The receptor was isolated from a female donor with early-stage non-small cell lung cancer. The V gene is TRBV3-1, the J gene TRBJ2-6; D gene ambiguous. The starting material was PBMCs, obtained at follow-up. The DNA for the CDR3 is TGTGCCAGCAGCCTCGGCCCTGGGGCCAACGTCCTGACTTTC. This encodes CASSLGPGANVLTF.